The rows below give T cell receptor beta chains drawn from one sample of a study of cytomegalovirus exposure and HLA in healthy donors. Data came from immunoSEQ multiplex PCR; TCRdb stores just in-frame clones and leaves some out. The sample has tens of thousands of clones; 76% are singletons. Sequenced material: PBMCs. The receptors were gathered from a woman aged 25-40 years in good health and CMV-seropositive. The CDR3 runs from the conserved cysteine through the conserved F or W.

j_gene,len,v_gene,CDR3aa
TRBJ2-6,14,TRBV6-5,CASSYSRGANVLTF
.,15,TRBV30,CAWSASGSFSYEQYF
TRBJ1-5,16,TRBV7-8,CASSLDSRRVRQPQHF
TRBJ1-5,14,TRBV10-2,CASGGQGHNQPQHF
TRBJ1-3,15,TRBV4-1,CASSQDRGGRNTIYF
.,15,TRBV27,CASSPSGHESYEQYF
TRBJ1-1,13,TRBV6-1,CASRDTGGTEAFF
TRBJ2-7,13,TRBV25-1,CASSGTFYYEQYF
TRBJ1-1,15,TRBV5-6,CASSASVGGPTEAFF
TRBJ2-5,14,TRBV6-1,CASSGAAAWETQYF
TRBJ1-2,17,TRBV25-1,CASSGDRGHTLNYGYPF
TRBJ2-7,14,TRBV7-2,CASSLGWLVDEQYF
TRBJ2-2,16,TRBV6-6,CASRTSGGVFTGELFF
TRBJ1-2,14,TRBV19,CATNDDRGPSGYTF
TRBJ1-1,16,TRBV6-5,CASSYLTGNPNTEAFF
TRBJ2-1,16,TRBV18,CASSPQPGQEGNEQFF
TRBJ1-2,15,TRBV7-9,CASSLAVESLDGYTF
TRBJ2-5,14,TRBV7-9,CASSLGGGLETQYF
TRBJ2-5,16,TRBV18,CASSVLRTGEGETQYF
TRBJ1-2,15,TRBV5-4,CASSKGDRQGYGYTF
TRBJ1-2,15,TRBV7-3,CASSATGGNNYGYTF
TRBJ2-3,13,TRBV7-6,CASSSGLGDTQYF
TRBJ2-1,14,TRBV15,CATSREGTRDEQFF
TRBJ1-1,15,TRBV6-5,CASRSMGRGGSEAFF
TRBJ2-1,14,TRBV29-1,CSVGNSFSYNEQFF
TRBJ2-4,16,TRBV7-9,CSSSLEVGGTKNIQYF